This record concerns one T cell receptor beta chain sequence. Its target antigen remains unknown. There are no base qualities to consult, and no much larger clone falls within one base. For the CD8 naive samples, CD45RO-negative cells were positively selected for CCR7, yielding a CD45RA+CCR7+ population from which TemRA cells were excluded. Healthy HIV-negative adults with no recently reported acute infections or vaccinations were included as donors. Every donor was a Caucasian adult living in Nashville, Tennessee, USA. Blood was obtained by leukapheresis, after which PBMCs were separated by Ficoll-Histopaque density gradient centrifugation and cryopreserved in liquid nitrogen vapor phase. Purity and quantity of every magnetically sorted T cell population were checked by analytical flow cytometry. Genomic DNA was isolated from every sorted fraction and measured by UV absorbance on a Nanodrop 2000c.

This sample was included in a study of shared clonotypes between healthy human individuals (dated by TCRdb to 2020 to 2022). Study-wide context: The cohort included three men and two women between 18 and 49 years of age. For each donor, CD4 naive and CD4 memory were each run on three plates, CD8 naive on two plates, and CD8 memory on one plate. The study deeply sequenced blood TCR repertoires of about 5 healthy adults to estimate repertoire size and the extent of clonotype sharing between individuals. To increase sequencing depth and limit assay-specific biases, different laboratories used diverse techniques to prepare libraries and sequence TCR repertoires. Leukapheresis yielded between about 0.85 and 10 billion PBMCs per donor.

Using the deep immunoSEQ assay, multiplex PCR amplified TCR CDR3 regions from genomic DNA. Extracted genomic DNA from each cell subset was spread evenly across all wells of several immunoSEQ 96-well plates, with each plate serving as a replicate. For sorted subsets, each replicate PCR was loaded with approximately 0.2 ug genomic DNA, equivalent to approximately 27,000 T cell genomes. Purified libraries were quantified with a Qubit 3.0 fluorometer, sized on a Bioanalyzer 2100, and re-quantified with the KAPA Library Quantification kit. A separate single-read 150-cycle Illumina NextSeq 550 flow cell was used to sequence each immunoSEQ 96-well plate. Processing in the source paper ran as follows. Because the immunoSEQ output included only junctional sequences and no quality scores, the filtering could not be the same as the filtering used for full-length reads. Sequences were annotated with PyIR, a Python wrapper for IgBLAST v1.9, and V/J genes and CDR3 were assigned using IMGT germline references. Reads were removed for weak V/J assignments (E-value above 1e-6), missing CDR3, stop codons, out-of-frame junctions, or ambiguous translated residues. V3J clonotypes were defined as sequences sharing an identical inferred V gene, J gene, and CDR3 amino acid sequence. The percentage overlap between two repertoires was calculated by dividing the number of shared unique clonotypes by the size of the smaller repertoire. Three approaches were used to assess repertoire richness: RTK rarefaction, the Chao1 estimator, and Recon v2.1 estimates of unobserved clonotypes. Generation probabilities for all TCRbeta clonotypes obtained by the gDNA method from a handful of donors were computed using OLGA. TCRdb mirrors the immuneACCESS table, restricted to in-frame sequences. Some clones are absent from its copies; in checked studies, under half trace to an unresolved V gene, and the reason for the others is unknown. V, J and clone size are those of that table, while D and trimming were read from the DNA. Recorded for this sample are around 1.9 million clones; 93% of them occurred a single time. The leading ten clones occupy more than 1.5% of the sample.

The paper's findings and limits, for the study overall: Sampling was limited to blood, and TCR repertoires in tissue likely differ from TCR repertoires in blood. Pairwise subsampling indicated that sequencing depth was expected to affect the degree of clonotype sharing among donors. Across a few donors, 4.5% to 6.5% of naive CD4, 3% to 3.5% of naive CD8, approximately 2.5% of memory CD4, and around 0.4% of memory CD8 clonotypes were shared. The genetic and exposure-history diversity represented was limited by the small number of donors. Naive subsets generally had larger estimated clonotype richness than memory subsets did. Clonotypes shared by all four sorted-subset donors showed higher generation probabilities than non-shared clonotypes. Incomplete sequencing was indicated by rarefaction of sorted-subset datasets, despite the large sequencing depth.

Taken from the germline V gene, the CDR1 and CDR2 loops are MGHRA and YSYEKL. Trimming at the junction amounts to 4 bases on V and 1 base on J, and the germline ends lie 4 bases apart. The CDR3 covers 13 residues, taking in both the cysteine and the phenylalanine. Only the CDR3 region is kept as DNA, spanning 39 bases read in frame from base 1. Sequenced sample: naive CD8+ T cells from PBMCs. The sample's cell subset or site label, decoded: CD45RA+CCR7+. Recombination connected TRBV4-1 to TRBJ2-2, with no confidently assigned D gene. The TCR sequence derives from a man younger than 35 in good health. Some clones in this sample may be carry-over from other donors' samples. CDR3 reads: CASSPKNTGELFF. The bases read TGCGCCAGCAGCCCAAAGAACACCGGGGAGCTGTTTTTT.